This TCR beta chain was sequenced for a study of T cells in Graves' hyperthyroidism and ophthalmopathy. This clonotype was recorded many times. CDR1 is LGHDT and CDR2 is YNNKEL in the germline V gene (reference sequence). The CDR3 covers 14 residues. V lost 6 bases and J lost 7; bases outside the gene matches: 11. Researchers amplified the TCR beta CDR3 regions from RNA transcripts. RT-PCR in the first round (using the HTBI primer set) targeted the TCR CDR3. One entry per CDR3 protein results from TCRdb running MiXCR on the multiplex PCR reads. The data hold under 500,000 distinct CDR3 sequences, with over 12% observed a single time.

The chain employs TRBV3-1 and TRBJ2-5; 7 positions agree with TRBD2. The sequence was collected from a man aged 50 or older with Graves' ophthalmopathy. Sequencing was performed on blood. The CDR3 nucleotides are TGTGCCAGCAGTTCTACTTGGACTAGTGTGACCCAGTACTTC. It specifies CASSSTWTSVTQYF.